What follows are 16 T cell receptor beta chains derived from one specimen sequenced in a study of T cell repertoires in cytomegalovirus infection. TCRdb redid the calling of the reads with MiXCR, one entry per CDR3 protein. In the table there are more than 95,000 distinct CDR3 sequences, 30% to 40% of which are singletons. These receptors have no known antigen. The sequencing here drew on CD8+ T cells from cultured PBMCs, taken from culture after CMV antigen stimulation. These receptors all come from a human donor in good health (CMV status not recorded). Some clones in this sample may be carry-over from other donors' samples.

This clonotype has a count of ten or more. The chain couples TRBV28 to TRBJ2-2, with unresolved D. The CDR3 consists of 11 residues. CDR1 MDHEN and CDR2 SYDVKM come from the germline V gene. Trimming removed 6 bases at V and 6 bases at J, with 5 bases between. CDR3 nucleotides: TGTGCCAGCAGCCACTCCGGGGAGCTGTTTTTT. Translated: CASSHSGELFF.

The V gene is TRBV6-6, the J gene TRBJ2-4; 12 nucleotides align to TRBD2. CDR3 length equals 18 residues. CDR1 MNHNY and CDR2 SVGAGI come from the germline V gene (reference sequence). Trimming at V came to 5 bases and at J to 0 bases, leaving 8 bases not matched to a gene. The CDR3 DNA is TGTGCCAGCAGTGACTTACTAGCGGGGGGACTAGCCAAAAACATTCAGTACTTC. This gives the protein CASSDLLAGGLAKNIQYF.

This clonotype occurred a few times. This sequence joins TRBV7-6 and TRBJ2-3; D remains ambiguous. Germline V gene sequence: CDR1 SGHVS, CDR2 FNYEAQ. This CDR3 contains 14 residues. The V end lost 0 bases, the J end lost 4 bases, and 8 bases lay between the germline ends. The CDR3, as DNA: TGTGCCAGCAGCTTAGCGTCCGGTTCAGATACGCAGTATTTT. Encoded protein: CASSLASGSDTQYF.

This clonotype was detected only a few times. The CDR3 reads CASSRSWQGSSEAFF. For the CDR3, the DNA is TGTGCCAGCAGTCGAAGTTGGCAGGGAAGCTCTGAAGCTTTCTTT. The chain employs TRBV27 and TRBJ1-1, with a tentative D call TRBD1 (5 bases). The CDR3 has 15 residues. Trimming took off 5 bases at V and 6 bases at J, with 19 bases between the two ends. Germline V gene data show CDR1 as MNHEY and CDR2 as SMNVEV (reference sequence).

The chain joins TRBV5-6 to TRBJ2-2; 10 bases agree with TRBD1. V was clipped by 3 bases and J by 6 bases; unmatched bases: 5. Germline CDR1 is SGHDT and CDR2 is YYEEEE. There are 15 residues in the CDR3. CDR3 region: CASSWIGTGAGELFF. The CDR3 DNA follows: TGTGCCAGCAGCTGGATCGGGACAGGGGCCGGGGAGCTGTTTTTT.

The chain is built from TRBV6-5 and TRBJ1-2, with TRBD1 matching 8 bases. Looked up from germline, CDR1 is MNHEY and CDR2 is SVGAGI. The CDR3 loop spans 16 amino acids. J lost 3 bases, V lost 0 bases, and 6 bases had no gene match. The CDR3 nucleotides read TGTGCCAGCAGTTACTCAGCCACAGGGGGGGACTATGGCTACACCTTC. It encodes CASSYSATGGDYGYTF.

A few counts support this clonotype. The chain joins TRBV7-9 to TRBJ2-3, with TRBD2 matching 8 bases. The CDR3 is made up of 18 amino acids. With 0 bases clipped from V and 0 bases from J, the junction kept 8 bases outside the gene matches. Germline-derived CDR1 and CDR2 are SEHNR and FQNEAQ (reference sequence). The CDR3, as DNA: TGTGCCAGCAGCTTAGCGCACGGGGGGGCTCTGAGCACAGATACGCAGTATTTT. This gives the protein CASSLAHGGALSTDTQYF.

The chain has TRBV12-3 or TRBV12-4 and TRBJ1-6; 7 bases line up with TRBD1. The CDR3 has 19 residues. The V segment lost 4 bases and the J segment 3 bases; nucleotides outside the gene matches: 15. The DNA for the CDR3 is TGTGCCAGCAGTTGGGAGAATCTGGGACAGCGTCTCTATAATTCACCCCTCCACTTT. It is translated as CASSWENLGQRLYNSPLHF.

V is TRBV28 and J is TRBJ2-2; TRBD1 is a possible D gene (6 bases). The CDR3 consists of 13 residues. The V gene lost 10 bases and the J gene lost 4 bases, with 13 bases spanning the gap. Per the germline V gene, CDR1 is MDHEN and CDR2 is SYDVKM. The CDR3 nucleotides are TGTGCCATCGAGGGGGAGCGCACCGGGGAGCTGTTTTTT. Translating gives CAIEGERTGELFF.

The sample holds one count of this clonotype. This chain links TRBV27 with TRBJ1-5, with D possibly matching TRBD1 (6 bases). From germline, CDR1 is MNHEY and CDR2 SMNVEV (reference sequence). The CDR3 is made up of 14 amino acids. The V end lost 6 bases, the J end lost 3 bases, and 12 bases lay between the germline ends. Written as DNA, the CDR3 is TGTGCCAGCAGCCGAGGACAGAACAATCAGCCCCAGCATTTT. Translation gives CASSRGQNNQPQHF.

CDR3 DNA: TGCAGCGTTGAAGGGGTCGACAGGGGTCCCCTAAGCTCCTACAATGAGCAGTTCTTC. Translated: CSVEGVDRGPLSSYNEQFF. The chain uses TRBV29-1 and TRBJ2-1; TRBD1 matches at 8 bases. The V gene's germline CDR1 is SQVTM and CDR2 ANQGSEA. V dropped 1 base and J dropped 0; count of bases not matched to a gene: 14. CDR3 length equals 19 residues.

This chain links TRBV2 with TRBJ2-1; 10 positions agree with TRBD1. The CDR3 covers 15 residues. After removal of 8 bases from V and 8 bases from J, the junction contained 12 bases not matched to a gene. Germline V CDR1 and CDR2: SNHLY, FYNNEI. The CDR3 DNA reads TGTGCCAGCCGACTTCGGGGACAGGGGCGCGATGAGCAGTTCTTC. Its protein is CASRLRGQGRDEQFF. The full variable domain, its missing parts supplied by reference TRBV2 and TRBJ2-1, is EPEVTQTPSHQVTQMGQEVILRCVPISNHLYFYWYRQILGQKVEFLVSFYNNEISEKSEIFDDQFSVERPDGSNFTLKIRSTKLEDSAMYFCASRLRGQGRDEQFFGPGTRLTVL.

The genes are TRBV12-3 or TRBV12-4 and TRBJ1-2; D is undetermined. This CDR3 is built from 11 residues. The ends were cut back, 6 bases at V and 3 bases at J, with 5 bases in the middle. CDR3 sequence reads: CASRRDYGYTF. The CDR3 nucleotides are TGTGCCAGCAGGAGGGACTATGGCTACACCTTC.

V usage is TRBV5-1 and J usage is TRBJ2-7; D possibly corresponds to TRBD2 (6 bases). Trimming shortened V by 4 bases and J by 4 bases, and 15 bases separated the two germline ends. This CDR3 is built from 14 residues. Per germline, CDR1 SGHRS and CDR2 YFSETQ. For the CDR3, the DNA is TGCGCCAGCAGCCAGACTAGTGCGGCGTACGAGCAGTACTTC. This sequence encodes CASSQTSAAYEQYF.

The chain uses TRBV19 and TRBJ2-2; 8 bases are a match to TRBD2. The germline gives CDR1 LNHDA, CDR2 SQIVND (reference sequence). V shed 5 bases, J shed 0 bases, and the junction held 8 bases outside the gene matches. The CDR3 covers 17 residues. The DNA of the CDR3 is TGTGCCAGTAGTGCAGCGGGGGCCTTAACGAACACCGGGGAGCTGTTTTTT. As protein: CASSAAGALTNTGELFF.

This chain links TRBV6-2 or TRBV6-3 with TRBJ1-2; no reliable D call. The length of the CDR3 is 14 residues. The V gene lost 3 bases and the J gene lost 3 bases, with 11 bases spanning the gap. Germline CDR1 and CDR2: MNHEY and SVGEGT. The CDR3, as DNA: TGTGCCAGCAGTTATTACGACCAGGACTATGGCTACACCTTC. This translates into CASSYYDQDYGYTF.